Sequencing of this TCR beta chain was carried out in a study of T cell repertoires in cytomegalovirus infection. Study in general: CMV epitopes in the study were HLA-C-restricted (recently identified) and HLA-B-restricted (well studied). Both a matching HLA type and CMV infection were indicated by public TCR beta signatures. The study's findings and limits: Predominance within the ex vivo response was attributable to HLA-C-restricted CMV-specific TCR beta clonotypes. Summed frequency of shared TCR beta families picked out CMV carriers who also had the relevant HLA.

Remarks on this clonotype: Its specificity is unknown.

There are 12 residues in the CDR3. Germline CDR1 SGHDT, CDR2 YYEEEE. V was shortened by 4 bases and J by 8 bases, with 12 bases between the two germline ends. One entry per CDR3 protein, called by TCRdb with MiXCR from the reads. Here the sample spans 800,000 to 950,000 distinct CDR3 sequences, about 31% being singletons. This specimen was cultured CD8+ T cells from PBMCs, taken from culture after CMV antigen stimulation. The chain employs TRBV5-6 and TRBJ1-1; D perhaps matches TRBD1 (6 bases). The clonotype originates from a human donor in good health (CMV status not recorded). Some clones in this sample may be carry-over from other donors' samples. The CDR3 region has the DNA TGTGCCAGCAGCGGCTCGGACAGAGAAGCTTTCTTT. This codes for CASSGSDREAFF.